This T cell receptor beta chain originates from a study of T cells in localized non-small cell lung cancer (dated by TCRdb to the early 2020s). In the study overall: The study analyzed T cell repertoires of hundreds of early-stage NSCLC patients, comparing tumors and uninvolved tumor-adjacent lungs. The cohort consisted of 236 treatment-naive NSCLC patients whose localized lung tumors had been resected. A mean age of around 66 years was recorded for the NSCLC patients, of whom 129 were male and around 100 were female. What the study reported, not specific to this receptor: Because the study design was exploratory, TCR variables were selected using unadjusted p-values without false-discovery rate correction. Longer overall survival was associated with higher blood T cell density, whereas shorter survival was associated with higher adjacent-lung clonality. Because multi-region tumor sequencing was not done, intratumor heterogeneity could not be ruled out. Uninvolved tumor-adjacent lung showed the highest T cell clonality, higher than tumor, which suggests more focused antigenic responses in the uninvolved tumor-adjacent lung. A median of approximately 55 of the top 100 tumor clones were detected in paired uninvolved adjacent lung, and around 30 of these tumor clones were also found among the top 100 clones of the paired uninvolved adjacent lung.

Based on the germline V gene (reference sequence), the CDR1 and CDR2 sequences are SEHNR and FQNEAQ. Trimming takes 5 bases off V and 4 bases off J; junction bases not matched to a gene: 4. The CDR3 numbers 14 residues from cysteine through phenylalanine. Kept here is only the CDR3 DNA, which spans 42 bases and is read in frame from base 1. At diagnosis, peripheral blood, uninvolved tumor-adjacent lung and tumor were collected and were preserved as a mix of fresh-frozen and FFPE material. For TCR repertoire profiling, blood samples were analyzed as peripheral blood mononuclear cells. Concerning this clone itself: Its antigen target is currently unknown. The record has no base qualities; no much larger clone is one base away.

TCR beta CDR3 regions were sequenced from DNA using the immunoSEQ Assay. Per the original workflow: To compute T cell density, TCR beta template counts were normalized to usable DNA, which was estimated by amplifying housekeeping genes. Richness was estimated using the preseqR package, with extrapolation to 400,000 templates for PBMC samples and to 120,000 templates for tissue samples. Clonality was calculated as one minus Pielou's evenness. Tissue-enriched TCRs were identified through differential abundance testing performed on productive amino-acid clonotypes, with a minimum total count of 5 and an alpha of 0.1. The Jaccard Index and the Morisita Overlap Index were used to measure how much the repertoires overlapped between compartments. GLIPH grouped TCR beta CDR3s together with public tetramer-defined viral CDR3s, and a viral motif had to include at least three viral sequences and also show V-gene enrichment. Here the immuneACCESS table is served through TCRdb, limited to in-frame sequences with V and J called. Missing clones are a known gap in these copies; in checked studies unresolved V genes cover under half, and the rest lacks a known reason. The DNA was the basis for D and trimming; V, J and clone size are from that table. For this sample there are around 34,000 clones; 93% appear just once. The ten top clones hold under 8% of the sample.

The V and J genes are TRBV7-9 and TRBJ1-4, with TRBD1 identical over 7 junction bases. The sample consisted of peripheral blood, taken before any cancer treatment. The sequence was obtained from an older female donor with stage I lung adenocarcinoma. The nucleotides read TGTGCCAGCAGCATAGGACAGGTTAATGAAAAACTGTTTTTT. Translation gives CASSIGQVNEKLFF.